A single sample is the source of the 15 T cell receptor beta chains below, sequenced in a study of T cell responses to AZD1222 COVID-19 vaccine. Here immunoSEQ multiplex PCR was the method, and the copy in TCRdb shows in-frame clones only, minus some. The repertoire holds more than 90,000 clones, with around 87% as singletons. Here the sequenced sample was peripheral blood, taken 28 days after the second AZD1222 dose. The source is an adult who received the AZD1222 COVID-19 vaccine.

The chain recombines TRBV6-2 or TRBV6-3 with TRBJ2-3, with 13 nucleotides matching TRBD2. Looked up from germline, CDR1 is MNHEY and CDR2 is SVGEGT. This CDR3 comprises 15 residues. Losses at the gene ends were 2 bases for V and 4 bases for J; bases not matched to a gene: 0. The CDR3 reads CASSYTSGGADTQYF. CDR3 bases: TGTGCCAGCAGTTACACTAGCGGGGGGGCAGATACGCAGTATTTT.

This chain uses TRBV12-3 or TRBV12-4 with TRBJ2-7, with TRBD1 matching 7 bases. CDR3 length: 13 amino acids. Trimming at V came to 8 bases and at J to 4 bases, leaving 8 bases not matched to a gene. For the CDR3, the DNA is TGTGCCAGCGCTTTGGGACAGAGGTACGAGCAGTACTTC. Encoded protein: CASALGQRYEQYF.

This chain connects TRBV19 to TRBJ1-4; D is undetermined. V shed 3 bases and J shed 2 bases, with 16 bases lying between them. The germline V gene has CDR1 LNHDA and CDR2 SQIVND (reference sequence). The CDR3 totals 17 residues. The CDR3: CASSIIRGRGTNEKLFF. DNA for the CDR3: TGTGCCAGTAGTATTATCCGGGGAAGAGGGACTAATGAAAAACTGTTTTTT.

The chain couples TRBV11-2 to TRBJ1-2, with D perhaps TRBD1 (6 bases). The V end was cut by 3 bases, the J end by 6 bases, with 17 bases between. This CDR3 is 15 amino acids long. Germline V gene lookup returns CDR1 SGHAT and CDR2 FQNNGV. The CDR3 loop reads CASSFSPQGVNGYTF. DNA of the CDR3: TGTGCCAGCAGCTTTTCCCCACAGGGAGTCAATGGCTACACCTTC.

CDR3 residues: CASSLKGHIQYF. The CDR3 DNA reads TGTGCCAGCAGCTTAAAGGGTCACATTCAGTACTTC. The chain recombines TRBV12-3 or TRBV12-4 with TRBJ2-4; D is uncertain. The germline V and J ends were trimmed by 6 bases and 8 bases, with 11 bases remaining between them. The CDR3 is 12 amino acids.

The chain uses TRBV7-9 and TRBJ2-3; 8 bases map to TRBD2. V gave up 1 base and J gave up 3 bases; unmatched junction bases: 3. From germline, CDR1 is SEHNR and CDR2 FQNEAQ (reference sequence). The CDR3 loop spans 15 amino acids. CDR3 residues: CASSLGRGETDTQYF. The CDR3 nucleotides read TGTGCCAGCAGCTTAGGGCGGGGGGAGACAGATACGCAGTATTTT.

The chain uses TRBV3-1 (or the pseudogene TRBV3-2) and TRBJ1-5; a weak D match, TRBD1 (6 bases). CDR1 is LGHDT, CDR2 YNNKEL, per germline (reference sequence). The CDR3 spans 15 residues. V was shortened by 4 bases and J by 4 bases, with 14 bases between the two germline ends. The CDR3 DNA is TGTGCCAGCAGCCCTCGGGGGGGGCTTAATCAGCCCCAGCATTTT. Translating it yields CASSPRGGLNQPQHF.

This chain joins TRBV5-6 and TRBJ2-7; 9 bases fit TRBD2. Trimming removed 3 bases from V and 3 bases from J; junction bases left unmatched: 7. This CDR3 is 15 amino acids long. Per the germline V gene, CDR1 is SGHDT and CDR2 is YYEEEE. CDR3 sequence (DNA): TGTGCCAGCAGCTCCCGACTAGCGGCCCGCTACGAGCAGTACTTC. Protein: CASSSRLAARYEQYF. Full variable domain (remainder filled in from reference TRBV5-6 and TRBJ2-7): DAGVTQSPTHLIKTRGQQVTLRCSPKSGHDTVSWYQQALGQGPQFIFQYYEEEERQRGNFPDRFSGHQFPNYSSELNVNALLLGDSALYLCASSSRLAARYEQYFGPGTRLTVT.

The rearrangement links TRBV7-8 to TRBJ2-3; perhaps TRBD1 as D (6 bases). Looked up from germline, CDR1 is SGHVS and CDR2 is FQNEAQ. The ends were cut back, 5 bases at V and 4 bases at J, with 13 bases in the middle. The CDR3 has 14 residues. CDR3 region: CASSLRTGSDTQYF. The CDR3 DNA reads TGTGCCAGCAGCCTTAGAACAGGGTCAGATACGCAGTATTTT.

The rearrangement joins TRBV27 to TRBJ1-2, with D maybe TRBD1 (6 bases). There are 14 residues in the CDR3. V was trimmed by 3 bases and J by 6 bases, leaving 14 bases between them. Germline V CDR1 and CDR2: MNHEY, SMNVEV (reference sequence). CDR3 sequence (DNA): TGTGCCAGCAGTTTTGGCAGGGGCGGGAATGGCTACACCTTC. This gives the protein CASSFGRGGNGYTF.

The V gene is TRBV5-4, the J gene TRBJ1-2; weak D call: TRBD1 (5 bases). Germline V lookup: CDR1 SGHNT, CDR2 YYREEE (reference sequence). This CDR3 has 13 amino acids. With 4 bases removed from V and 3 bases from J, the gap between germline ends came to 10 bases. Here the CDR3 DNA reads TGTGCCAGCAGCGAAGTGGGGGACTATGGCTACACCTTC. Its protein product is CASSEVGDYGYTF.

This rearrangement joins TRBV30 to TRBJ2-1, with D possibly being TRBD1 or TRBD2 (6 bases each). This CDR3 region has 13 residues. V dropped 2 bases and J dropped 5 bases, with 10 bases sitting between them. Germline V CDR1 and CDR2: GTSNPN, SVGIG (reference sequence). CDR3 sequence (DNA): TGTGCCTGGAGTCGGGGGCTCAACAATGAGCAGTTCTTC. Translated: CAWSRGLNNEQFF.

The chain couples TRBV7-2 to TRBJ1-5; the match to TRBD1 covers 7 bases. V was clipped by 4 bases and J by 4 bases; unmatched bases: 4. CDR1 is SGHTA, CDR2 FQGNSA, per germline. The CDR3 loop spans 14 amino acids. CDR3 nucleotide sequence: TGTGCCAGCAGCTACACAGGGGTTAATCAGCCCCAGCATTTT. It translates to CASSYTGVNQPQHF.

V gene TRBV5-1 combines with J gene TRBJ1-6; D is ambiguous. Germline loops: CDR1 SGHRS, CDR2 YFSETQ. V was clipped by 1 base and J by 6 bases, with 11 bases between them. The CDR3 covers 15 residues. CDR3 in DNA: TGCGCCAGCAGCTTGTCGAACAACCCTAATTCACCCCTCCACTTT. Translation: CASSLSNNPNSPLHF.

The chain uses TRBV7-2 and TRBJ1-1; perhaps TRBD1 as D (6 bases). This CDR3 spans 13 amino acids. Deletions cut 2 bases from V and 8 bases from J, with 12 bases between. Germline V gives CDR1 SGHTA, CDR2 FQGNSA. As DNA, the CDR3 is TGTGCCAGCAGCTTACTCAGGGGCAACGAAGCTTTCTTT. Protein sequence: CASSLLRGNEAFF. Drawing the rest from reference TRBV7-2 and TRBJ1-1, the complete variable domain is GAGVSQSPSNKVTEKGKDVELRCDPISGHTALYWYRQSLGQGLEFLIYFQGNSAPDKSGLPSDRFSAERTGGSVSTLTIQRTQQEDSAVYLCASSLLRGNEAFFGQGTRLTVV.